This TCR beta chain was identified in a study of shared clonotypes between healthy human individuals. All donors qualified as healthy HIV-negative adults and had experienced no recent acute infections or vaccinations. Naive CD4+ cells were CD45RA-selected; the remaining cells were memory. Every immunoSEQ plate was one replicate of a subset's evenly spread DNA. TCRdb's table, derived via immunoSEQ multiplex PCR, lists solely in-frame clones and lacks some. The sample holds around 1.5 million clones; 95% to 99% are singletons and the top ten take about 0.45%. Germline assignment: CDR1 SGHNT and CDR2 YYREEE (reference sequence). V lost 3 bases to trimming and J lost 0 bases, with 14 bases between them. The CDR3 is made up of 16 amino acids.

Sequenced sample: naive CD4+ T cells sorted from blood. Noted subset: CD45RA+ positively selected. The chain employs TRBV5-4 and TRBJ2-3, with D perhaps TRBD2 (6 bases). The clonotype comes from a man aged 30-40 years in good health. CDR3 sequence (DNA): TGTGCCAGCAGCTCCAATAGCGGAAGTAGCACAGATACGCAGTATTTT. It translates to CASSSNSGSSTDTQYF.